These 22 T cell receptor beta chains were all obtained from the same sample, sequenced in a study of blood T cell repertoires in COVID-19. TCRdb keeps only in-frame clones here, not all; method: immunoSEQ multiplex PCR. This table has 130,000 to 150,000 clones, 80% to 90% appearing once. The sample comprised peripheral blood. These receptors came from a woman in her fifties or sixties with COVID-19, enrolled during active disease.

This chain uses TRBV5-1 with TRBJ2-1, with D possibly being TRBD1 (6 bases). This CDR3 region has 15 residues. With 1 base removed from V and 5 bases from J, the gap between germline ends came to 13 bases. Looked up from germline, CDR1 is SGHRS and CDR2 is YFSETQ. The CDR3 nucleotides read TGCGCCAGCAGCTTGCTTATAGGGGGAGACAATGAGCAGTTCTTC. It yields the protein CASSLLIGGDNEQFF.

CDR3 amino acids: CASSLSRGLSNQPQHF. DNA for the CDR3: TGTGCCAGCAGCTTGTCCAGGGGTTTGAGCAATCAGCCCCAGCATTTT. J is TRBJ1-5 and V is TRBV5-6; weak D call: TRBD1 (6 bases). The V end was cut by 1 base, the J end by 1 base, with 12 bases between. This CDR3 spans 16 amino acids. CDR1 and CDR2 (germline): SGHDT, YYEEEE.

The chain has TRBV27 and TRBJ2-7; maybe TRBD2 (6 bases). Germline lookup yields CDR1 MNHEY and CDR2 SMNVEV (reference sequence). The ends were cut back, 8 bases at V and 0 bases at J, with 11 bases in the middle. CDR3 length: 13 residues. The CDR3 DNA is TGTGCCAGCGTGGGACTGAACTCCTACGAGCAGTACTTC. Translation: CASVGLNSYEQYF.

The chain employs TRBV27 and TRBJ2-7; TRBD2 matches at 7 bases. V lost 7 bases to trimming and J lost 2 bases; unmatched junction nucleotides: 11. CDR3 length equals 15 residues. The V gene's germline CDR1 is MNHEY and CDR2 SMNVEV (reference sequence). Written as DNA, the CDR3 is TGTGCCAGCAACCACGGACTAGGGAAGACCTACGAGCAGTACTTC. Translation gives CASNHGLGKTYEQYF.

This clone was recorded only once. The chain joins TRBV19 to TRBJ2-7; TRBD2 matches 7 bases. This CDR3 is 15 amino acids long. Germline CDR1 and CDR2: LNHDA and SQIVND (reference sequence). V shed 6 bases, J shed 4 bases, and the junction held 12 bases outside the gene matches. CDR3 coding DNA: TGTGCCAGTAGCCTAGCGGCTAGAGGGGATTACGAGCAGTACTTC. Amino acids: CASSLAARGDYEQYF.

The chain joins TRBV7-9 to TRBJ1-1, with D maybe TRBD1 (6 bases). Between the trimmed V and J ends, which lost 5 bases and 0 bases, there was a span of 16 bases. The CDR3 spans 16 residues. Germline V CDR1 and CDR2: SEHNR, FQNEAQ (reference sequence). In DNA form, the CDR3 reads TGTGCCAGCAGCCCTCACGGGGGGGCGTTGAACACTGAAGCTTTCTTT. It encodes CASSPHGGALNTEAFF.

The V gene is TRBV7-9, the J gene TRBJ2-5; the match to TRBD2 covers 8 bases. V was pared by 3 bases and J by 14 bases, with 8 bases of the junction left unmatched. The CDR3 is made up of 12 amino acids. Germline V gene data show CDR1 as SEHNR and CDR2 as FQNEAQ (reference sequence). CDR3 coding DNA: TGTGCCAGCAGCTTCCCCAGCGGGGGTCTATACTTC. It is translated as CASSFPSGGLYF.

The chain links TRBV7-9 to TRBJ2-7, with a tentative D call TRBD2 (5 bases). The CDR3 loop spans 13 amino acids. Between the trimmed V and J ends, which lost 4 bases and 5 bases, there was a span of 12 bases. The germline CDR1 and CDR2 sequences are SEHNR and FQNEAQ (reference sequence). The CDR3 sequence is CASSSELVHEQYF. Written as DNA, the CDR3 is TGTGCCAGCAGCTCCGAACTAGTTCACGAGCAGTACTTC. The entire variable domain, with the rest obtained from reference TRBV7-9 and TRBJ2-7, is as follows: DTGVSQNPRHKITKRGQNVTFRCDPISEHNRLYWYRQTLGQGPEFLTYFQNEAQLEKSRLLSDRFSAERPKGSFSTLEIQRTEQGDSAMYLCASSSELVHEQYFGPGTRLTVT.

In its sample, this clone was seen once. This chain links TRBV7-3 with TRBJ1-2; 8 nucleotides align to TRBD1. Per germline, CDR1 SGHTA and CDR2 FQGTGA. J was trimmed by 4 bases and V by 5 bases; bases with no gene match: 9. The CDR3 is made up of 15 amino acids. CDR3 amino acids: CASSRGTGVGYGYTF. CDR3 nucleotides: TGTGCCAGCAGCCGTGGGACAGGCGTGGGCTATGGCTACACCTTC.

This chain joins TRBV10-3 and TRBJ2-3; 7 bases fit TRBD1. The CDR3 covers 12 residues. CDR1 ENHRY and CDR2 SYGVKD come from the germline V gene. The V gene end was trimmed by 8 bases and the J gene end by 2 bases; junction bases not matched to a gene: 1. CDR3 residues: CAIGTATDTQYF. The CDR3 nucleotides are TGTGCCATCGGGACAGCCACAGATACGCAGTATTTT.

V gene TRBV7-3 combines with J gene TRBJ1-1, with TRBD1 as a possible D gene (5 bases). V lost 2 bases to trimming and J lost 5 bases, with 21 bases between them. The CDR3 is 17 amino acids. Germline values: CDR1 SGHTA, CDR2 FQGTGA. Written as DNA, the CDR3 is TGTGCCAGCAGCTTAGAACCCGGTTCAGGGTACAGTACTGAAGCTTTCTTT. Encoded protein: CASSLEPGSGYSTEAFF.

The chain joins TRBV6-5 to TRBJ2-7; 7 nucleotides match TRBD2. Germline V CDR1 and CDR2: MNHEY, SVGAGI. V dropped 8 bases and J dropped 0; count of bases not matched to a gene: 4. This CDR3 region has 13 residues. DNA of the CDR3: TGTGCCAGCGGCCTAGCGGCCTCCTACGAGCAGTACTTC. This encodes CASGLAASYEQYF.

The genes are TRBV7-9 and TRBJ1-2; TRBD1 aligns across 10 bases. Germline CDR1 and CDR2: SEHNR and FQNEAQ (reference sequence). The V gene end was trimmed by 4 bases and the J gene end by 7 bases; junction bases not matched to a gene: 6. The CDR3 contains 14 residues. The CDR3 spells CASSSTGGASGYTF. The CDR3 DNA sequence: TGTGCCAGCAGCTCGACAGGGGGCGCGAGTGGCTACACCTTC.

This sequence joins TRBV5-4 and TRBJ2-5; a weak D match, TRBD2 (7 bases). The CDR3 has 15 amino acids. Germline V gene sequence: CDR1 SGHNT, CDR2 YYREEE (reference sequence). V was pared by 4 bases and J by 2 bases, with 15 bases between. Here the CDR3 reads CASSHVGGPQETQYF. The DNA of the CDR3 is TGTGCCAGCAGCCACGTCGGGGGGCCACAAGAGACCCAGTACTTC.

The V and J genes are TRBV4-2 and TRBJ1-6, with a weak D call TRBD1 (6 bases). V was clipped by 6 bases and J by 6 bases, with 12 bases between them. Germline V gene lookup returns CDR1 LGHNA and CDR2 YNFKEQ. There are 14 residues in the CDR3. The CDR3 loop is CASSPGTINSPLHF. The CDR3 region has the DNA TGTGCCAGCAGTCCCGGGACAATTAATTCACCCCTCCACTTT.

This clone was observed once. The gene calls are TRBV24-1 and TRBJ2-1; D gene ambiguous. The V gene lost 5 bases and the J gene lost 2 bases, with 6 bases spanning the gap. The CDR3 spans 13 residues. Germline-derived CDR1 and CDR2 are KGHDR and SFDVKD. The CDR3 sequence: CATSVNPYNEQFF. CDR3 DNA sequence: TGTGCCACCAGTGTCAATCCCTACAATGAGCAGTTCTTC.

Here the CDR3 DNA reads TGTGCCAGCAGTTACTCGGCAGGCCGAAGTTACGAGCAGTACTTC. Amino acid sequence: CASSYSAGRSYEQYF. The chain is built from TRBV6-6 and TRBJ2-7; D gene unclear. Germline values: CDR1 MNHNY, CDR2 SVGAGI (reference sequence). This CDR3 region has 15 residues. The V gene lost 0 bases and the J gene lost 4 bases, with 13 bases spanning the gap.

To note about this clone: The same CDR3 also results from other DNA sequences found in this sample. The rearrangement links TRBV4-1 to TRBJ2-7; D possibly corresponds to TRBD1 (5 bases). The CDR3 sequence is 13 residues long. V shed 5 bases and J shed 0 bases, with 8 bases lying between them. Germline assignment: CDR1 MGHRA and CDR2 YSYEKL. CDR3 DNA: TGCGCCAGCAGCTTAGGGGTCTCCTACGAGCAGTACTTC. Translation: CASSLGVSYEQYF.

The DNA of the CDR3 is TGCAGCTCTAGGGACAGGGGGAGTACTGAAGCTTTCTTT. Protein: CSSRDRGSTEAFF. This chain uses TRBV29-1 with TRBJ1-1; 11 positions agree with TRBD1. Germline trimming cut 8 bases from V and 5 bases from J; bases unmatched to any gene: 7. The CDR3 extends over 13 amino acids. Germline V gene sequence: CDR1 SQVTM, CDR2 ANQGSEA. Variable domain in full (rest from reference TRBV29-1 and TRBJ1-1): SAVISQKPSRDICQRGTSLTIQCQVDSQVTMMFWYRQQPGQSLTLIATANQGSEATYESGFVIDKFPISRPNLTFSTLTVSNMSPEDSSIYLCSSRDRGSTEAFFGQGTRLTVV.

This chain links TRBV7-2 with TRBJ2-3; 8 bases are a match to TRBD2. The CDR3 is 15 amino acids. The germline gives CDR1 SGHTA, CDR2 FQGNSA. Trimming took 2 bases from V and 5 from J; bases not matched to a gene: 6. As DNA, the CDR3 is TGTGCCAGCAGCTTAAACCCGGGGGGGGTAGATACGCAGTATTTT. Encoded protein: CASSLNPGGVDTQYF.

The chain recombines TRBV7-6 with TRBJ2-7; maybe TRBD1 (6 bases). The CDR3 is 13 residues long. V gave up 5 bases and J gave up 5 bases, with 13 bases separating them. Germline V gene sequence: CDR1 SGHVS, CDR2 FNYEAQ. The CDR3 spells CASSRGQFDEQYF. The CDR3 DNA reads TGTGCCAGCAGCCGCGGACAGTTCGACGAGCAGTACTTC.

The chain combines TRBV24-1 with TRBJ1-1; 7 bases agree with TRBD1. This CDR3 has 15 residues. Germline CDR1 KGHDR, CDR2 SFDVKD. J gave up 0 bases and V 7 bases, and 7 bases lay outside the gene matches. CDR3 bases: TGTGCCACCAGATCTAGACAGGGCATGAACACTGAAGCTTTCTTT. This sequence encodes CATRSRQGMNTEAFF.